A selection of T cell receptor beta chains follows, all from one sample in a study of blood T cell repertoires in COVID-19. TCRdb keeps only in-frame clones here, not all; method: immunoSEQ multiplex PCR. Altogether 470,000 or so clones are present, more than 85% being singletons, with the ten largest covering around 4.5%. Sequencing used peripheral blood. These receptors came from a woman in her twenties or thirties with acute or convalescent COVID-19. CDR3s include the opening cysteine and the closing phenylalanine or tryptophan. The order of the fields is V gene, CDR3 length, CDR3 protein.

v_call: TRBV19; cdr3_length: 14; cdr3_aa: CASSRTVYNSPLHF
v_call: TRBV5-4; cdr3_length: 15; cdr3_aa: CASSWGRGLYNEQFF
v_call: TRBV18; cdr3_length: 15; cdr3_aa: CASSPSGQGRGEQYF
v_call: TRBV5-1; cdr3_length: 15; cdr3_aa: CASSPSDPSTDTQYF
v_call: TRBV10-2; cdr3_length: 13; cdr3_aa: CASSDGDRDTQYF
v_call: TRBV19; cdr3_length: 16; cdr3_aa: CASSFLAGGPGGELFF
v_call: TRBV5-4; cdr3_length: 13; cdr3_aa: CASSLVPGPPLHF
v_call: TRBV19; cdr3_length: 13; cdr3_aa: CASSHTKTYEQYF
v_call: TRBV7-8; cdr3_length: 15; cdr3_aa: CASSLARLGINEQFF
v_call: TRBV11-3; cdr3_length: 13; cdr3_aa: CASSPTLGETQYF
v_call: TRBV5-1; cdr3_length: 14; cdr3_aa: CASSLGLIYNEQFF
v_call: TRBV28; cdr3_length: 15; cdr3_aa: CASSFLDSGQETQYF
v_call: TRBV5-6; cdr3_length: 13; cdr3_aa: CASRRGTGETQYF
v_call: TRBV6-5; cdr3_length: 15; cdr3_aa: CASALGKTGSTEAFF
v_call: TRBV10-3; cdr3_length: 15; cdr3_aa: CAISEGLAPYNEQFF
v_call: TRBV3-1/TRBV3-2; cdr3_length: 14; cdr3_aa: CASKDRGGIGTQFF
v_call: TRBV27; cdr3_length: 13; cdr3_aa: CASSRHLATEAFF
v_call: TRBV5-4; cdr3_length: 14; cdr3_aa: CASSFRGGSYEQYF
v_call: TRBV19; cdr3_length: 14; cdr3_aa: CASATDVSNQPQHF
v_call: TRBV7-3; cdr3_length: 15; cdr3_aa: CASSLTAASYNEQFF
v_call: TRBV29-1; cdr3_length: 14; cdr3_aa: CSAGRAVTDTEAFF
v_call: TRBV28; cdr3_length: 16; cdr3_aa: CASSPSSAGSDGELFF
v_call: TRBV28; cdr3_length: 14; cdr3_aa: CASSLNSPRDTQYF
v_call: TRBV9; cdr3_length: 14; cdr3_aa: CASSVGGGINEQFF
v_call: TRBV7-8; cdr3_length: 17; cdr3_aa: CASSLAGTGWANYGYTF
v_call: TRBV7-3; cdr3_length: 16; cdr3_aa: CASSLIAGSSYNEQFF
v_call: TRBV10-2; cdr3_length: 17; cdr3_aa: CASSEPPDRTPSYEQYF
v_call: TRBV5-1; cdr3_length: 13; cdr3_aa: CASSLGRTDTQYF
v_call: TRBV20-1; cdr3_length: 13; cdr3_aa: CSASLVPVGEQYF
v_call: TRBV19; cdr3_length: 18; cdr3_aa: CASSFSGTSGGPLPEQYF
v_call: TRBV6-5; cdr3_length: 15; cdr3_aa: CASSISQGLNNEQFF
v_call: TRBV19; cdr3_length: 16; cdr3_aa: CASSRGALGRDYGYTF
v_call: TRBV30; cdr3_length: 16; cdr3_aa: CAVGGTGGTSTDTQYF
v_call: TRBV4-1; cdr3_length: 14; cdr3_aa: CASSQDVGVREQYF
v_call: TRBV19; cdr3_length: 13; cdr3_aa: CASSIQQDNGYTF
v_call: TRBV14; cdr3_length: 13; cdr3_aa: CASSQGEGLGQYF
v_call: TRBV30; cdr3_length: 18; cdr3_aa: CACQTTSSSGLAKNIQYF
v_call: TRBV7-2; cdr3_length: 19; cdr3_aa: CASSLAQAGGTIAKNIQYF
v_call: TRBV5-1; cdr3_length: 16; cdr3_aa: CASSLGGGARRETQYF
v_call: TRBV4-1; cdr3_length: 15; cdr3_aa: CASSDRTGSTDTQYF
v_call: TRBV6-5; cdr3_length: 15; cdr3_aa: CASRVTGTASYEQYF
v_call: TRBV11-2; cdr3_length: 19; cdr3_aa: CASSTPAGEDLWANEKLFF
v_call: TRBV6-5; cdr3_length: 12; cdr3_aa: CASSPDRVSCTF
v_call: TRBV5-1; cdr3_length: 15; cdr3_aa: CASSLEQGARYGYTF
v_call: TRBV19; cdr3_length: 16; cdr3_aa: CASSIVATRGYNEQFF
v_call: TRBV5-4; cdr3_length: 15; cdr3_aa: CASSLGGGSRTEAFF
v_call: TRBV9; cdr3_length: 15; cdr3_aa: CASSALGGREETQYF
v_call: TRBV9; cdr3_length: 16; cdr3_aa: CASSVVAGGLTGELFF
v_call: TRBV4-1; cdr3_length: 16; cdr3_aa: CASSQSPGLGAYEQYF
v_call: TRBV9; cdr3_length: 15; cdr3_aa: CASTRTGTPVYGYTF
v_call: TRBV2; cdr3_length: 15; cdr3_aa: CASRPGTGWHSPLHF
v_call: TRBV7-9; cdr3_length: 17; cdr3_aa: CASSLPYAGTSQETQYF
v_call: TRBV3-1/TRBV3-2; cdr3_length: 12; cdr3_aa: CASSTRAGELFF
v_call: TRBV7-9; cdr3_length: 15; cdr3_aa: CASSSPLSSYNEQFF
v_call: TRBV10-2; cdr3_length: 15; cdr3_aa: CASSPARMQGDTQYF
v_call: TRBV6-4; cdr3_length: 15; cdr3_aa: CASSDSAGRGNEQFF
v_call: TRBV9; cdr3_length: 18; cdr3_aa: CASSTTSGGAMVTGELFF
v_call: TRBV6-2/TRBV6-3; cdr3_length: 11; cdr3_aa: CASSEGYGYTF
v_call: TRBV18; cdr3_length: 18; cdr3_aa: CASSPTQGHPAASYEQYF
v_call: TRBV27; cdr3_length: 13; cdr3_aa: CASRTELNSPLHF